This is a list of T cell receptor beta chains from one sample in a study of blood T cells in healthy people across ages. Via MiXCR, TCRdb re-called the 5' RACE reads, giving one row per CDR3 protein. The sample holds 1.8 million or so distinct CDR3 sequences; approximately 39% are singletons and the top ten take 23%. The sequencing sample was made of blood. The receptor set was obtained from a human donor in good health. Both conserved end residues are part of each CDR3. D genes are given only for firm matches. Size tells how often a clone was seen (once, few, many) or the class of an expanded clone, and some rows leave it out.

CDR3 length	V gene	J gene	D gene	clone size	CDR3 protein	CDR3 DNA
15	TRBV4-2	TRBJ1-2	TRBD1	NA	CASSPSPGTGYGYTF	TGTGCCAGCAGCCCCTCTCCCGGGACAGGGTATGGCTACACCTTC
18	TRBV7-8	TRBJ2-1	NA	NA	CASSPGWRGRSSYNEQFF	TGTGCCAGCAGCCCAGGCTGGAGGGGGAGGAGCTCCTACAATGAGCAGTTCTTC
15	TRBV20-1	TRBJ2-4	NA	NA	CSARDHRVAKNIQYF	TGCAGTGCTAGAGATCATCGAGTAGCCAAAAACATTCAGTACTTC
12	TRBV12-3/TRBV12-4	TRBJ2-7	NA	NA	CASSAPPYEQYF	TGTGCCAGCAGTGCCCCCCCCTACGAGCAGTACTTC
12	TRBV2	TRBJ2-4	NA	NA	CASTRSKNIQYF	TGTGCCAGCACGCGGTCGAAAAACATTCAGTACTTC
12	TRBV6-1	TRBJ1-2	NA	NA	CASTGAGEGYTF	TGTGCCAGCACCGGAGCGGGGGAAGGCTACACCTTC
12	TRBV12-3/TRBV12-4	TRBJ1-1	NA	few	CASSLSDIEAFF	TGTGCCAGCAGTTTGTCCGACATTGAAGCTTTCTTT
15	TRBV9	TRBJ1-2	TRBD1	NA	CASSVAPTGNYGYTF	TGTGCCAGCAGCGTAGCTCCGACAGGGAACTATGGCTACACCTTC
13	TRBV10-3	TRBJ2-7	NA	NA	CAISGDLLYEQYF	TGTGCCATCAGTGGGGACCTCCTCTACGAGCAGTACTTC
16	TRBV20-1	TRBJ2-3	TRBD2	NA	CSARDPGLAGRDTQYF	TGCAGTGCTAGAGATCCGGGACTAGCGGGTCGAGATACGCAGTATTTT
15	TRBV7-3	TRBJ2-3	TRBD2	NA	CASSPSGGFPDTQYF	TGTGCCAGCAGCCCTAGCGGGGGTTTCCCAGATACGCAGTATTTT
17	TRBV5-1	TRBJ2-3	NA	NA	CASSLGNNGGHTDTQYF	TGCGCCAGCAGCTTGGGGAATAACGGGGGGCACACAGATACGCAGTATTTT
17	TRBV6-1	TRBJ2-1	NA	NA	CASSRDTRPWSYNEQFF	TGTGCCAGCAGTCGGGACACCCGGCCTTGGTCCTACAATGAGCAGTTCTTC
16	TRBV7-2	TRBJ2-3	NA	few	CANSWKGFPGTDTQYF	TGTGCCAACAGCTGGAAGGGGTTTCCCGGCACAGATACGCAGTATTTT